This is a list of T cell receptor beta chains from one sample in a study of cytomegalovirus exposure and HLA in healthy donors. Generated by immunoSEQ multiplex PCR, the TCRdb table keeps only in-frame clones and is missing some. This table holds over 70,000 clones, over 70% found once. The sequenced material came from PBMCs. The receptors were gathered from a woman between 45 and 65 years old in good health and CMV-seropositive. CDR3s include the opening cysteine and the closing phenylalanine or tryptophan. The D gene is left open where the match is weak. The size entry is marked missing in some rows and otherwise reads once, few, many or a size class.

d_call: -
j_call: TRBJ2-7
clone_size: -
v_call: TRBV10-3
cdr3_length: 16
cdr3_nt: TGTGCCATCAGTCGCCTTAATTCCAGGGGGGCGGATGAGCAGTACTTC
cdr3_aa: CAISRLNSRGADEQYF

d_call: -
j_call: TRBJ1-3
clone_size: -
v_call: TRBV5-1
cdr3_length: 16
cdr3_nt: TGCGCCAGCAGCTTGTCGGGCGCGGGCTCTGGAAACACCATATATTTT
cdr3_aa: CASSLSGAGSGNTIYF

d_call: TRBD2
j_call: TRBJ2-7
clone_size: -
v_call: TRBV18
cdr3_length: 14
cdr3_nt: TGTGCCAGCTCACCACTAGCGGGGGGCGAAGAGCAGTACTTC
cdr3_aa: CASSPLAGGEEQYF

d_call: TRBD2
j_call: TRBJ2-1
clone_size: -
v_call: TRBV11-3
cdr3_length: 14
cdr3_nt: TGTGCCAGCAGCCGTAGCGGGATCTACAATGAGCAGTTCTTC
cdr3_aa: CASSRSGIYNEQFF

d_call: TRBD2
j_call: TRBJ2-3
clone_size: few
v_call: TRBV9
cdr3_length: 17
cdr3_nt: TGTGCCAGCAGCGTAGCTGGACTAGCGGGGATCACAGATACGCAGTATTTT
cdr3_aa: CASSVAGLAGITDTQYF

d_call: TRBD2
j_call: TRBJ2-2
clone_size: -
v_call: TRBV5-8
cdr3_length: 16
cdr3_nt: TGTGCCAGCAGCTTTGGCGGGAGATTGAATCCCGGGGAGCTGTTTTTT
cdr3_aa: CASSFGGRLNPGELFF

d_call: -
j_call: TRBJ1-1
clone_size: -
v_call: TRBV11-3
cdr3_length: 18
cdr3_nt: TGTGCCAGCAGCTTAGGGTCCATGTGGGGACACAAAAACACTGAAGCTTTCTTT
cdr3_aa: CASSLGSMWGHKNTEAFF

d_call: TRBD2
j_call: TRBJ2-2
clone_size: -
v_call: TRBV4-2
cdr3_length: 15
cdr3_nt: TGTGCCAGCAGCCAGACTAAGCGGGAGACCGGGGAGCTGTTTTTT
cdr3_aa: CASSQTKRETGELFF

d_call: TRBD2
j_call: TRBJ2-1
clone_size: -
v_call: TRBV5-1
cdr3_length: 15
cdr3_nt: TGCGCCAGCAGCCTCAATATAGCGGGAACCAATGAGCAGTTCTTC
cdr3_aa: CASSLNIAGTNEQFF

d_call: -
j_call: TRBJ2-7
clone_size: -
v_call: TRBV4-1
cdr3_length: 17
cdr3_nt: TGCGCCAGCAGCCCCTTCCCGAGGGACAGACTAGGCTACGAGCAGTACTTC
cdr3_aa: CASSPFPRDRLGYEQYF

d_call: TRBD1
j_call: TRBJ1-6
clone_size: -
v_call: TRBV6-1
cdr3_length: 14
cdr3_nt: TGTGCCAGCAGTCTTGGACAGGGGAATTCACCCCTCCACTTT
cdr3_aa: CASSLGQGNSPLHF

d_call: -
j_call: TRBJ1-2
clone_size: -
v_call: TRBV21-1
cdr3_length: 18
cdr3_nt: TGTGCCAGCAGCACATTCGGTCAGGGGAAGACAGGGGAGAAGGGCTACACCTTC
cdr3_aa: CASSTFGQGKTGEKGYTF

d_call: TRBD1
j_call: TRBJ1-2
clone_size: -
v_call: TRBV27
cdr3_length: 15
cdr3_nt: TGTGCCAGCAGTTTATTGGCAGGGGGGAACTATGGCTACACCTTC
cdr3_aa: CASSLLAGGNYGYTF

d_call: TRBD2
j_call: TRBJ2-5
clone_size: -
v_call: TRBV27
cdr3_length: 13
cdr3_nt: TGTGCTAGCAAAGGGACTAGCGGGAAGACCCAGTACTTC
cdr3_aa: CASKGTSGKTQYF

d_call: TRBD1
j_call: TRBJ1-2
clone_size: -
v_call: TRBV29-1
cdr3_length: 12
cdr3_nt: TGCAGCGTTGCGGGACAGGGACGTGGCTACACCTTC
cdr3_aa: CSVAGQGRGYTF

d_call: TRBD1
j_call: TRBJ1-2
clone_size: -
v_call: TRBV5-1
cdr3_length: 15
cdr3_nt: TGCGCCAGCAGCTTGGTAGGACAGGGTAATGGTGGCTACACCTTC
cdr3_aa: CASSLVGQGNGGYTF

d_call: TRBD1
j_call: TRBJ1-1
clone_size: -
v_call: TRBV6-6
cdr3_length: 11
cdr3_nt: TGTGCCAGCAGCTACGACAGGGACGCTTTCTTT
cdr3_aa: CASSYDRDAFF

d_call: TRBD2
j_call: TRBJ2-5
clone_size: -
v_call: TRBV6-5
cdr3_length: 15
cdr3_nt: TGTGCCAGCAGTTACCAACTAGCGGGGACGGAGACCCAGTACTTC
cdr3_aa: CASSYQLAGTETQYF

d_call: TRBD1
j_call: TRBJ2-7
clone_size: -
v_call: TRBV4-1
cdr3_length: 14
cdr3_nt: TGCGCCAGCAGCCCCCAGGGGGCGCCCTACGAGCAGTACTTC
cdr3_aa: CASSPQGAPYEQYF

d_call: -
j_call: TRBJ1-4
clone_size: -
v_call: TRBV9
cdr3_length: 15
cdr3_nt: TGTGCCAGCAGCCCTGCTGCAGGGGTGGGAGAAAAACTGTTTTTT
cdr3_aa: CASSPAAGVGEKLFF

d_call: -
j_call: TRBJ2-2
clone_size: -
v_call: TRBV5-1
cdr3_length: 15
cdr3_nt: TGCGCCAGCAGCCACGGCGGACTGAACACCGGGGAGCTGTTTTTT
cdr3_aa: CASSHGGLNTGELFF

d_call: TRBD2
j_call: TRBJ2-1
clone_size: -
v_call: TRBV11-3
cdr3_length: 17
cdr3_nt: TGTGCCAGCAGCTTAGATCCCCTAGCGGGAGTAAGGAATGAGCAGTTCTTC
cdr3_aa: CASSLDPLAGVRNEQFF

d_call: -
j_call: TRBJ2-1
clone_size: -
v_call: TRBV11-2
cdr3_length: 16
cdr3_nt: TGTGCCAGCAGCCTCTTCCGGGATCCGCCTTACAATGAGCAGTTCTTC
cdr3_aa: CASSLFRDPPYNEQFF

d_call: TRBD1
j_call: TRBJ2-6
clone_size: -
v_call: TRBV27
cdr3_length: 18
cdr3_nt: TGTGCCAGCAGTCCGGACAGGGGGCATAGTTCTGGGGCCAACGTCCTGATTTTC
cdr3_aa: CASSPDRGHSSGANVLIF